Each of the 10 T cell receptor beta chains below was sequenced from the same sample in a study of regulatory T cells in long-lasting Graves disease. Time point reported: newly diagnosed GD, antithyroid drugs for less than 3 months. Following extraction of RNA from PBMCs, that RNA was used to make the TCR library. Through Arm-PCR of CDR3 regions and iRepertoire HTBI primers, TCR beta libraries were built. Using its own MiXCR run on the multiplex PCR reads, TCRdb lists one record per CDR3 protein. Here the sample spans approximately 490,000 distinct CDR3 sequences, around 15% being singletons. This same sample was also taken into another study, of T cells in Graves' hyperthyroidism and ophthalmopathy.

This material consisted of peripheral blood mononuclear cells (PBMCs), taken at new diagnosis, from a patient treated with antithyroid drugs. The source of these receptors is a man aged 35-49 years with Graves disease.

This clonotype was counted many times. This chain links TRBV9 with TRBJ2-1; 11 bases align to TRBD2. The CDR3 covers 20 residues. After removal of 1 base from V and 0 bases from J, the junction contained 12 bases not matched to a gene. Germline V gene sequence: CDR1 SGDLS, CDR2 YYNGEE. In nucleotides, the CDR3 is TGTGCCAGCAGCGTATCCCCGGGACTAGCGGAGGGGAGCTCCTACAATGAGCAGTTCTTC. This sequence encodes CASSVSPGLAEGSSYNEQFF.

This clonotype was detected many times. The chain has TRBV6-2 or TRBV6-3 and TRBJ2-1, with 11 bases that match TRBD2. The V and J ends lost 8 bases and 7 bases, in that order; junction bases with no gene match: 10. The CDR3 has 15 amino acids. Germline loops: CDR1 MNHEY, CDR2 SVGEGT. CDR3 residues: CASDLFSGRENEQFF. In DNA form, the CDR3 reads TGTGCCAGCGACCTTTTTAGCGGGAGGGAAAATGAGCAGTTCTTC.

This clonotype was observed a handful of times. The chain carries TRBV7-9 and TRBJ2-5; D may be TRBD1 (5 bases). Germline CDR1 is SEHNR and CDR2 is FQNEAQ (reference sequence). Trimming removed 5 bases from V and 2 bases from J, with 9 bases in between. The CDR3 runs 13 residues. CDR3 amino acids: CASSVGQQETQYF. CDR3 coding DNA: TGTGCCAGCAGCGTGGGGCAGCAAGAGACCCAGTACTTC.

This clonotype was seen many times. The V gene is TRBV20-1, the J gene TRBJ2-7; D is possibly TRBD1 (7 bases). The CDR3 sequence is 13 residues long. Per germline, CDR1 DFQATT and CDR2 SNEGSKA (reference sequence). V gave up 7 bases and J gave up 6 bases, with 19 bases separating them. CDR3 bases: TGCAGTGGTCCTGACAGGGTCGGGGGCGAGCAGTACTTC. It translates to CSGPDRVGGEQYF.

Concerning this clonotype itself: A much larger clone differs from this one at a single base, so this may be a read error. The chain is built from TRBV13 and TRBJ2-7; 7 positions match TRBD1. Germline CDR1 and CDR2: PRHDT and FYEKMQ (reference sequence). This CDR3 is 15 amino acids long. The V and J ends lost 0 bases and 8 bases, in that order; junction bases with no gene match: 10. The CDR3 loop is CASSLGQGQSFKQYF. CDR3 in DNA: TGTGCCAGCAGCTTAGGACAGGGACAGTCCTTTAAGCAGTACTTC.

This clonotype was counted at least ten times. The gene calls are TRBV6-1 and TRBJ2-2, with a possible D match to TRBD2 (5 bases). Germline CDR1 and CDR2: MNHNS and SASEGT. Trimming took 7 bases from V and 1 from J, leaving 10 bases between them. The CDR3 totals 14 residues. The CDR3, as DNA: TGTGCCAGCATCCGTAGCGAGAACACCGGGGAGCTGTTTTTT. It encodes CASIRSENTGELFF.

There are many counts of this clonotype. This chain connects TRBV9 to TRBJ2-3; D is unresolved. CDR1 and CDR2 (germline): SGDLS, YYNGEE. The CDR3 spans 15 residues. Trimming pared 0 bases from V and 3 bases from J, leaving 11 bases between. The CDR3 reads CASSVALYGTDTQYF. For the CDR3, the DNA is TGTGCCAGCAGCGTAGCCTTGTACGGAACAGATACGCAGTATTTT.

Points on this clonotype: This may stem from a read error, because a much larger clone lies one nucleotide away. This rearrangement joins TRBV11-3 to TRBJ2-1; 10 bases match TRBD2. The V gene's germline CDR1 is SGHNT and CDR2 YENEEA. The CDR3 runs 15 residues. The ends lost 5 bases at V and 4 bases at J; junction bases unmatched: 5. CDR3 residues: CASSALAGVYNEQFF. The CDR3 region has the DNA TGTGCCAGCAGCGCGCTAGCGGGAGTGTACAATGAGCAGTTCTTC.

This clonotype was observed a handful of times. The V gene is TRBV5-4, the J gene TRBJ2-2; TRBD1 agrees at 8 bases. The junction had 10 bases not matched to a gene; V was cut back by 0 bases and J by 6 bases. Germline V CDR1 and CDR2: SGHNT, YYREEE (reference sequence). This CDR3 comprises 17 residues. CDR3 DNA sequence: TGTGCCAGCAGCTTGGGGACAGGGAGGTCAACTCCCGGGGAGCTGTTTTTT. Translated: CASSLGTGRSTPGELFF.

This clonotype was observed a few times. This chain links TRBV3-1 with TRBJ2-7; the match to TRBD1 covers 10 bases. The junction had 7 bases not matched to a gene; V was cut back by 5 bases and J by 3 bases. Germline V CDR1 and CDR2: LGHDT, YNNKEL (reference sequence). The CDR3 is 15 amino acids. The DNA for the CDR3 is TGTGCCAGCAGCGACAGGGGGCGAATATTCTACGAGCAGTACTTC. Translated: CASSDRGRIFYEQYF.